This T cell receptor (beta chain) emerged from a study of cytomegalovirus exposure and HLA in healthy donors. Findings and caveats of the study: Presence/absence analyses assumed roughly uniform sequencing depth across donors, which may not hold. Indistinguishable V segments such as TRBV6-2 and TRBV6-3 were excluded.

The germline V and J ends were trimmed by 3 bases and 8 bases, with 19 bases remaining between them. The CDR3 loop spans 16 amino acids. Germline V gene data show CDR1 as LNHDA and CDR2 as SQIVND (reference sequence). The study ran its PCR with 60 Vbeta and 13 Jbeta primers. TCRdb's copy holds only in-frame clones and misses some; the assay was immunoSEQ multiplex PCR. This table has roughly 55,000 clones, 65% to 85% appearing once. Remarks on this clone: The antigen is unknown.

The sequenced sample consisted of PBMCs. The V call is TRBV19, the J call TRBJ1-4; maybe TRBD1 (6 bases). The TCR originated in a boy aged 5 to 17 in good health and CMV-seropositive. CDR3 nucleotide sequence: TGTGCCAGTAGTATTTTCGAATGGACAGAACCCGAAAAACTGTTTTTT. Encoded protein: CASSIFEWTEPEKLFF.